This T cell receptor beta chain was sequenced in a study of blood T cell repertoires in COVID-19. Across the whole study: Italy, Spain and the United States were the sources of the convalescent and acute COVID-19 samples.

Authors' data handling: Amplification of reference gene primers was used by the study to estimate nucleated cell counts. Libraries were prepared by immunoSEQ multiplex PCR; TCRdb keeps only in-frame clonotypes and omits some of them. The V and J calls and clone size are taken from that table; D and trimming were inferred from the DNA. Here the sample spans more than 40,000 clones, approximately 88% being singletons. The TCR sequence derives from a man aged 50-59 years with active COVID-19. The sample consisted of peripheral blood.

DNA for the CDR3: TGCGCCAGCAGCCAAGATAAGACAGCTCCCTGGGGTGGCTACACCTTC. Translated: CASSQDKTAPWGGYTF. The gene calls are TRBV4-3 and TRBJ1-2, with a tentative D call TRBD1 (5 bases). Trimming shortened V by 0 bases and J by 7 bases, and 18 bases separated the two germline ends. Germline-derived CDR1 and CDR2 are LGHNA and YSLEER. The CDR3 runs to 16 residues.